This T cell receptor beta chain originates from a study of Ad26.COV2.S vaccination and SARS-CoV-2 variants (dated by TCRdb to about 2021). Study-level background: Donors in the vaccine arm were drawn from COV1001, a multicentre, randomized, double-blind, placebo-controlled phase I-IIa trial testing Ad26.COV2.S in healthy adults. A total of roughly 30 samples were included in the TCR-sequenced set, comprising 19 Ad26.COV2.S vaccine recipients, 5 placebo recipients and 8 SARS-CoV-2 convalescent individuals. The specificity and breadth of SARS-CoV-2-reactive T cell receptors after Ad26.COV2.S vaccination were assessed by TCRbeta repertoire sequencing. Blinding of investigators to trial group allocation was maintained during experiments and outcome assessment. Ad26.COV2.S was given intramuscularly at 5x10^10 or 1x10^11 viral particles, as a single shot or as two shots 56 days apart. Trial participants were randomized into five groups of five: low-dose or high-dose Ad26.COV2.S given once or twice, or placebo on both occasions. Points the paper makes about the study in general: After vaccination, spike-specific CD8+ and CD4+ T cell responses were reported to show substantial breadth. Vaccine and placebo recipients had comparable non-spike TCR breadth, which fits with the vaccine containing only spike. The study was not powered to compare responses between vaccine doses or regimens. Higher spike-specific TCR breadth was observed in Ad26.COV2.S recipients than in placebo recipients (P = 0.0014). According to the authors, total T cell responses may have been underestimated by the TCR breadth and depth analyses.

In light of the paper, this sample's treatment or condition label describes: some 19 received Ad26.COV2.S at low or high dose, single or two shots; roughly 5 received placebo; per-sample allocation not given. For vaccine and placebo recipients, repertoires were sequenced using samples collected on day 63 after the first injection. Between 29 July and 7 August 2020, Cohort 1b enrolled 25 adults aged 18-55 years at one site in Boston, USA. Ad26.COV2.S was a replication-incompetent adenovirus type 26 vector expressing a prefusion-stabilized SARS-CoV-2 spike protein from the original Wuhan strain. As to this clone: The antigen this receptor binds is unknown. There are no base qualities to consult, and no much larger clone falls within one base.

TCRbeta CDR3 regions were sequenced with the immunoSEQ Assay. After extraction, genomic DNA underwent amplification by bias-controlled multiplex PCR, followed by high-throughput sequencing. On the study's bioinformatics: Collapsing and filtering of sequences were performed to quantify the absolute abundance of each unique TCRbeta CDR3 region. Usable DNA was measured by amplifying reference genes present in all nucleated cells, and TCRbeta template counts were normalized to that usable DNA to estimate T cell fraction. Repertoire TCRs were annotated as SARS-CoV-2-specific when V gene, CDR3 amino acid sequence and J gene were exactly matched to a known reactive TCR set. MIRA supplied the reference SARS-CoV-2 TCR set, which was filtered for enrichment in COVID-19-positive ImmuneCODE repertoires so that public or cross-reactive TCRs were removed. Using the MIRA antigens, annotated TCRs were further analysed by specific ORF or by position within an ORF. Depth was the summed frequency of annotated unique rearrangements, while breadth was defined as annotated unique rearrangements over total unique productive rearrangements. Group comparisons of TCR breadth used two-sided Wilcoxon rank-sum tests. What TCRdb holds here is the immuneACCESS table cut down to in-frame rearrangements. Part of the clones is not present; checked against another copy, under half of the missing clones reflect an unresolved V gene, and the others are unexplained. The DNA gave D and trimming, while V, J and clone size come from that table. Across this sample there are about 350,000 clones, with roughly 90% seen only once. The ten largest clones represent around 6.1% of the sample.

CDR1 and CDR2 are read off the germline V gene as MDHEN and SYDVKM. Measured from the cysteine to the phenylalanine, the CDR3 is 11 residues long. Left in the record is the CDR3 DNA by itself, 33 bases read in frame from the first base. V gives up 3 bases and J gives up 13 bases, and the segment between their germline ends measures 12 bases. The rearranged segments are TRBV28 and TRBJ1-2; confidence is insufficient to name the D gene. This clonotype was sampled from a person aged 18-60 years who received the Ad26.COV2.S COVID-19 vaccine or a placebo. The source material was peripheral blood, sampled in a trial of Ad26.COV2.S vaccine versus placebo. The CDR3 here reads CASSFGWGPTF. The bases are TGTGCCAGCAGTTTTGGGTGGGGTCCCACCTTC.